A selection of T cell receptor beta chains follows, all from one sample in a study of response to subunit inactivated influenza vaccine. One entry per CDR3 protein, called by TCRdb with MiXCR from the RT-PCR reads. The data contain about 700,000 distinct CDR3 sequences, about 15% of them singletons. This material consisted of PBMCs from blood, taken about 12 days after vaccination. The receptor set was obtained from a man in his fifties or sixties who received an inactivated influenza vaccine. Each CDR3 is given with its conserved first and last residue. A D gene is named only where the DNA matches it firmly. For some rows the clone size is stated as once, few or many, or as a class when expanded; others skip it.

D: .
J: TRBJ2-5
size: few
V: TRBV4-2
DNA: TGTGCCAGCAGCCAAGTCCGTGCGGGCGCGACTAGTCGAGGGGAGACCCAGTACTTC
CDR3: CASSQVRAGATSRGETQYF

D: TRBD1
J: TRBJ1-2
size: few
V: TRBV15
DNA: TGTGCCACCAGCAGAAGGGACAGGGGGGAAACCTATGGCTACACCTTC
CDR3: CATSRRDRGETYGYTF

D: .
J: TRBJ1-1
size: .
V: TRBV2
DNA: TGTGCCAGCAGTGGGGAAGTGAACACTGAAGCTTTCTTT
CDR3: CASSGEVNTEAFF

D: TRBD2
J: TRBJ2-3
size: few
V: TRBV30
DNA: TGTGCATTGGTTGTAGCGGGGCGGGGTACGCAGTATTTT
CDR3: CALVVAGRGTQYF

D: TRBD1
J: TRBJ2-1
size: few
V: TRBV4-1
DNA: TGCGCCAGCAGCAACCGGGACAGTTACAATGAGCAGTTCTTC
CDR3: CASSNRDSYNEQFF

D: .
J: TRBJ2-2
size: many
V: TRBV4-3
DNA: TGCGCCAGCAGCCAAGAAGTGACGAACACCGGGGAGCTGTTTTTT
CDR3: CASSQEVTNTGELFF

D: .
J: TRBJ2-7
size: .
V: TRBV7-2
DNA: TGTGCCAGCAGACCGACCGGGCAAAGCTACGAGCAGTACTTC
CDR3: CASRPTGQSYEQYF

D: .
J: TRBJ2-4
size: few
V: TRBV5-6
DNA: TGTGCCAGCAGCTTGGCCGTAATAGCCAAAAACATTCAGTACTTC
CDR3: CASSLAVIAKNIQYF

D: TRBD1
J: TRBJ2-7
size: many
V: TRBV5-1
DNA: TGCGCCAGCAGCCACGGGGACAGGAACACCTACGAGCAGTACTTC
CDR3: CASSHGDRNTYEQYF

D: .
J: TRBJ1-1
size: .
V: TRBV24-1
DNA: TGTGCCACCAGTGCGGGCAGGAACACTGAAGCTTTCTTT
CDR3: CATSAGRNTEAFF

D: TRBD1
J: TRBJ1-6
size: many
V: TRBV20-1
DNA: TGCAGTGCGTCCGAGACAGGGAATAATTCACCCCTCCACTTT
CDR3: CSASETGNNSPLHF

D: TRBD1
J: TRBJ2-5
size: .
V: TRBV23-1
DNA: TGCGCCAGCGCTAAACCGGGACAGGGACCGTACCAAGAGACCCAGTACTTC
CDR3: CASAKPGQGPYQETQYF

D: .
J: TRBJ1-6
size: few
V: TRBV21-1
DNA: TGTGCCAGCAGCAAAAATTTGGGGAGTTCCTATAATTCACCCCTCCACTTT
CDR3: CASSKNLGSSYNSPLHF

D: TRBD1
J: TRBJ1-6
size: few
V: TRBV20-1
DNA: TGCAGTGCTAGGACCGGGACAGGGGATTCACCCCTCCACTTT
CDR3: CSARTGTGDSPLHF

D: .
J: TRBJ2-7
size: .
V: TRBV20-1
DNA: TGCAGTGCTACCCCCCCAGACAATACTTTCTACGAGCAGTACTTC
CDR3: CSATPPDNTFYEQYF

D: TRBD1
J: TRBJ2-3
size: .
V: TRBV5-1
DNA: TGCGCCAGCACCGTGGGACAGGGGAAAGATACGCAGTATTTT
CDR3: CASTVGQGKDTQYF

D: TRBD1
J: TRBJ2-5
size: .
V: TRBV7-8
DNA: TGTGCCAGCAGCTTAGCCCGGGACAGGGATCAAGAGACCCAGTACTTC
CDR3: CASSLARDRDQETQYF

D: .
J: TRBJ2-1
size: .
V: TRBV9
DNA: TGTGCCAGCAGCGTAGCGGGTAGGGAGGTTTACAATGAGCAGTTCTTC
CDR3: CASSVAGREVYNEQFF

D: TRBD2
J: TRBJ2-7
size: few
V: TRBV9
DNA: TGTGCCAGCAGCGTAGCCACTAGCGGGATCTACGAGCAGTACTTC
CDR3: CASSVATSGIYEQYF

D: .
J: TRBJ2-2
size: .
V: TRBV27
DNA: TGTGCCAGCAGGGGGGGGCCTTACACCGGGGAGCTGTTTTTT
CDR3: CASRGGPYTGELFF

D: TRBD1
J: TRBJ2-5
size: few
V: TRBV11-2
DNA: TGTGCCAGCAGCTTCAATTCGGGACAGGGGAAAACGAGGGAGACCCAGTACTTC
CDR3: CASSFNSGQGKTRETQYF

D: .
J: TRBJ2-1
size: few
V: TRBV7-3
DNA: TGTGCCAGCAGCTTAAACGCAGTCAGGGTCGAGGGCGAGCAGTTCTTC
CDR3: CASSLNAVRVEGEQFF

D: TRBD1
J: TRBJ2-1
size: .
V: TRBV20-1
DNA: TGCAGTGCTAGAGACCAATTATCAGGACAGGTTTTGAATGAGCAGTTCTTC
CDR3: CSARDQLSGQVLNEQFF

D: TRBD1
J: TRBJ1-4
size: .
V: TRBV4-1
DNA: TGCGCCAGCAGCCACATCCTGAGGACAGGGCGTAATGAAAAACTGTTTTTT
CDR3: CASSHILRTGRNEKLFF

D: TRBD2
J: TRBJ2-1
size: many
V: TRBV3-1
DNA: TGTGCCAGCAGCCAAGATCCTAGCGGGAGAATCTACAATGAGCAGTTCTTC
CDR3: CASSQDPSGRIYNEQFF

D: TRBD1
J: TRBJ1-4
size: few
V: TRBV4-1
DNA: TGCGCCAGCAGCCCCCAGGGGGTAGTCGGTGAAAAACTGTTTTTT
CDR3: CASSPQGVVGEKLFF

D: .
J: TRBJ1-1
size: .
V: TRBV12-3/TRBV12-4
DNA: TGTGCCAGCAGTTCGAGGACCCTGAACACTGAAGCTTTCTTT
CDR3: CASSSRTLNTEAFF

D: TRBD1
J: TRBJ1-5
size: .
V: TRBV4-1
DNA: TGCGCCAGCAGCCTAGGACTAGGACAGGGTAATCAGCCCCAGCATTTT
CDR3: CASSLGLGQGNQPQHF

D: TRBD2
J: TRBJ2-1
size: many
V: TRBV10-3
DNA: TGTGCCATCAGTGAGTTCGAAGTCTTAGCGGGAGCCAATGAGCAGTTCTTC
CDR3: CAISEFEVLAGANEQFF

D: .
J: TRBJ2-5
size: few
V: TRBV12-3/TRBV12-4
DNA: TGTGCCAGCAGTTTAATGGGTTGGGGGCGGAAGACAGAGACCCAGTACTTC
CDR3: CASSLMGWGRKTETQYF

D: .
J: TRBJ2-3
size: few
V: TRBV7-2
DNA: TGTGCCAGCAGCGTGAAAAGGGGGGAAGATACGCAGTATTTT
CDR3: CASSVKRGEDTQYF

D: .
J: TRBJ2-2
size: many
V: TRBV2
DNA: TGTGCCAGCAGTGAGGACCCCGGAACCGGGGAGCTGTTTTTT
CDR3: CASSEDPGTGELFF

D: .
J: TRBJ2-7
size: many
V: TRBV11-1
DNA: TGTGCCAGCAGCCAAGGTGGCGGGGTCGCCTACGAGCAGTACTTC
CDR3: CASSQGGGVAYEQYF

D: .
J: TRBJ1-4
size: .
V: TRBV6-4
DNA: TGTGCCAGCAGTCCTGGACACTCAACTAATGAAAAACTGTTTTTT
CDR3: CASSPGHSTNEKLFF

D: TRBD2
J: TRBJ2-3
size: few
V: TRBV11-2
DNA: TGTGCCAGCAGCTTAGGGGTTAGCGGGATGACAGATACGCAGTATTTT
CDR3: CASSLGVSGMTDTQYF

D: .
J: TRBJ1-1
size: .
V: TRBV19
DNA: TGTGCCAGTAGTATAATCACGCCTGCCAACCTGAACACTGAAGCTTTCTTT
CDR3: CASSIITPANLNTEAFF

D: .
J: TRBJ1-1
size: many
V: TRBV29-1
DNA: TGCAGCGTTCTCACCGGGGCTGAAGCTTTCTTT
CDR3: CSVLTGAEAFF